These 22 T cell receptor beta chains came from one sample sequenced in a study of blood T cell repertoires in COVID-19. Sequencing was performed with immunoSEQ multiplex PCR; in TCRdb, only in-frame clones are kept and a portion is missing. In the table there are 230,000 or so clones, 88% of which are singletons. Material: PBMCs or T cells enriched from blood (not recorded which). Receptors were obtained from a woman aged 40 to 50 with acute COVID-19.

The V call is TRBV2, the J call TRBJ2-1; D not certain. The length of the CDR3 is 12 residues. V was shortened by 3 bases and J by 11 bases, with 11 bases between the two germline ends. From germline, CDR1 is SNHLY and CDR2 FYNNEI. CDR3: CASSDLRFKQFF. Here the CDR3 DNA reads TGTGCCAGCAGTGATCTGCGGTTCAAGCAGTTCTTC.

The chain couples TRBV5-4 to TRBJ1-6; TRBD1 is a possible D gene (6 bases). The CDR3 is made up of 16 amino acids. The germline V gene has CDR1 SGHNT and CDR2 YYREEE (reference sequence). Trimming took 2 bases from V and 2 from J, leaving 11 bases between them. The CDR3 reads CASSFGGGPYNSPLHF. In DNA form, the CDR3 reads TGTGCCAGCAGCTTCGGCGGGGGCCCCTATAATTCACCCCTCCACTTT. Drawing the rest from reference TRBV5-4 and TRBJ1-6, the complete variable domain is ETGVTQSPTHLIKTRGQQVTLRCSSQSGHNTVSWYQQALGQGPQFIFQYYREEENGRGNFPPRFSGLQFPNYSSELNVNALELDDSALYLCASSFGGGPYNSPLHFGNGTRLTVT.

This chain links TRBV15 with TRBJ2-7; 10 bases fit TRBD2. This CDR3 has 13 amino acids. Germline CDR1 and CDR2: LNHNV and YYDKDF (reference sequence). The V segment lost 6 bases and the J segment 5 bases; nucleotides outside the gene matches: 4. CDR3 sequence: CATRASGSNEQYV. The CDR3, as DNA: TGTGCCACCAGAGCTAGCGGGAGCAACGAGCAGTACGTC.

The chain has TRBV5-1 and TRBJ2-1; 7 bases agree with TRBD1. With 3 bases clipped from V and 9 bases from J, the junction kept 6 bases outside the gene matches. This CDR3 has 13 residues. Germline CDR1 is SGHRS and CDR2 is YFSETQ. The CDR3 DNA reads TGCGCCAGCAGCTCAAACACAGGGGTTGAGCAGTTCTTC. It specifies CASSSNTGVEQFF.

V usage is TRBV28 and J usage is TRBJ1-2; 7 bases fit TRBD1. The ends lost 6 bases at V and 4 bases at J; junction bases unmatched: 2. Germline V lookup: CDR1 MDHEN, CDR2 SYDVKM. There are 12 residues in the CDR3. CDR3 nucleotides: TGTGCCAGCAGCGGGACAGCCTATGGCTACACCTTC. Translating gives CASSGTAYGYTF.

The chain employs TRBV4-2 and TRBJ1-1; unclear D gene. This CDR3 comprises 14 residues. V shed 1 base and J shed 0 bases, with 6 bases lying between them. In germline, CDR1 is LGHNA, CDR2 YNFKEQ. The chain's CDR3 is CASSQGRMNTEAFF. The DNA for the CDR3 is TGTGCCAGCAGCCAAGGGAGAATGAACACTGAAGCTTTCTTT.

The chain carries TRBV10-1 and TRBJ2-5; 9 nucleotides agree with TRBD2. J was trimmed by 6 bases and V by 8 bases; bases with no gene match: 19. CDR3 size: 17 residues. Germline-derived CDR1 and CDR2 are WNHNN and SYGVQD (reference sequence). In nucleotides, the CDR3 is TGCGCCAGCCCCCACCGGGCGGGAGGGCCGTCGGGAAAGACCCAGTACTTC. This gives the protein CASPHRAGGPSGKTQYF.

The chain couples TRBV27 to TRBJ1-2; tentatively, D is TRBD1 (5 bases). CDR3 length equals 14 residues. The V end lost 5 bases, the J end lost 4 bases, and 14 bases lay between the germline ends. Germline loops: CDR1 MNHEY, CDR2 SMNVEV (reference sequence). In DNA form, the CDR3 reads TGTGCCAGCAGTCTCCTCTGGGGGGTCTATGGCTACACCTTC. Its translation: CASSLLWGVYGYTF.

This clone has just a few counts. V is TRBV6-5 and J is TRBJ1-1, with D maybe TRBD1 (5 bases). Germline assignment: CDR1 MNHEY and CDR2 SVGAGI. CDR3 length: 15 residues. Trimming removed 2 bases from V and 3 bases from J, with 13 bases in between. CDR3 bases: TGTGCCAGCAGTTACCGGACACCACCCGACACTGAAGCTTTCTTT. It is translated as CASSYRTPPDTEAFF.

The chain has TRBV29-1 and TRBJ2-1; D perhaps matches TRBD2 (7 bases). There are 15 residues in the CDR3. Germline V gives CDR1 SQVTM, CDR2 ANQGSEA. Trimming pared 6 bases from V and 0 bases from J, leaving 15 bases between. The CDR3 loop reads CSVVDGGLSYNEQFF. The CDR3 DNA reads as TGCAGCGTGGTTGACGGGGGGCTCTCCTACAATGAGCAGTTCTTC.

The chain carries TRBV18 and TRBJ2-3; 8 nucleotides match TRBD2. V shed 2 bases and J 2 bases; nucleotides not matched to a gene: 12. Germline CDR1 reads KGHSH; CDR2 reads LQKENI. This CDR3 spans 18 amino acids. In DNA, the CDR3 is TGTGCCAGCTCACCATTCACCCTTAGCGGGAAAAACACAGATACGCAGTATTTT. Amino acid sequence: CASSPFTLSGKNTDTQYF.

The gene calls are TRBV30 and TRBJ1-5; 7 positions agree with TRBD1. CDR1 is GTSNPN and CDR2 is SVGIG in the germline V gene (reference sequence). This CDR3 has 16 residues. The J segment lost 6 bases and the V segment lost 3 bases, leaving 14 bases of the junction unmatched. The CDR3 nucleotides read TGTGCCTGGAGCCGTTGGACAGGAGAGAAAGTTCAGCCCCAGCATTTT. Protein: CAWSRWTGEKVQPQHF. The whole variable domain, remainder taken from reference TRBV30 and TRBJ1-5, is SQTIHQWPATLVQPVGSPLSLECTVEGTSNPNLYWYRQAAGRGLQLLFYSVGIGQISSEVPQNLSASRPQDRQFILSSKKLLLSDSGFYLCAWSRWTGEKVQPQHFGDGTRLSIL.

This clone was seen once. The V call is TRBV6-4, the J call TRBJ2-3; a possible D gene is TRBD2 (6 bases). Germline values: CDR1 MRHNA, CDR2 SNTAGT. This CDR3 has 17 residues. Trimming shortened V by 1 base and J by 0 bases, and 14 bases separated the two germline ends. The CDR3 spells CASSDFPAGTSTDTQYF. The CDR3 nucleotides read TGTGCCAGCAGTGACTTCCCGGCGGGAACTAGCACAGATACGCAGTATTTT.

This chain links TRBV6-6 with TRBJ2-5, with D perhaps matching TRBD2 (6 bases). Trimming removed 6 bases from V and 2 bases from J, with 13 bases in between. This CDR3 is built from 14 residues. CDR1 MNHNY and CDR2 SVGAGI come from the germline V gene (reference sequence). The CDR3 DNA reads TGTGCCAGCAGCCCCGGGACTCCTCAAGAGACCCAGTACTTC. Its translation: CASSPGTPQETQYF.

The chain links TRBV7-2 to TRBJ2-7; D is possibly TRBD1 (5 bases). V lost 0 bases and J lost 3, with 12 bases in between. Per germline, CDR1 SGHTA and CDR2 FQGNSA. There are 15 residues in the CDR3. DNA for the CDR3: TGTGCCAGCAGCTTAGCCGCGACAGAGAGCTACGAGCAGTACTTC. This sequence encodes CASSLAATESYEQYF.

The chain has TRBV6-5 and TRBJ1-1, with D tentatively TRBD1 (5 bases). Trimming shortened V by 2 bases and J by 4 bases, and 8 bases separated the two germline ends. The germline CDR1 and CDR2 sequences are MNHEY and SVGAGI. The CDR3 sequence is 13 residues long. CDR3 DNA: TGTGCCAGCAGTTACGGGGGGGGCACTGAAGCTTTCTTT. It translates to CASSYGGGTEAFF.

The chain combines TRBV7-9 with TRBJ1-4; 7 bases match TRBD1. V was pared by 4 bases and J by 2 bases, with 4 bases of the junction left unmatched. Germline-derived CDR1 and CDR2 are SEHNR and FQNEAQ (reference sequence). The CDR3 is 15 residues long. This CDR3 is CASSSTGLTNEKLFF. The CDR3 region has the DNA TGTGCCAGCAGCTCGACAGGGCTCACTAATGAAAAACTGTTTTTT. The variable domain in full, with the rest retrieved from reference TRBV7-9 and TRBJ1-4, is DTGVSQNPRHKITKRGQNVTFRCDPISEHNRLYWYRQTLGQGPEFLTYFQNEAQLEKSRLLSDRFSAERPKGSFSTLEIQRTEQGDSAMYLCASSSTGLTNEKLFFGSGTQLSVL.

The chain links TRBV5-1 to TRBJ2-3; 10 bases line up with TRBD1. The germline CDR1 and CDR2 sequences are SGHRS and YFSETQ. The CDR3 extends over 15 amino acids. With V trimmed by 1 base and J by 5 bases, 4 bases remained unmatched. In DNA form, the CDR3 reads TGCGCCAGCAGCTTGTGGGACAGGGGTATAGATACGCAGTATTTT. Its translation: CASSLWDRGIDTQYF.

In its sample, this clone was seen once. The chain joins TRBV7-2 to TRBJ2-1, with 10 bases aligning to TRBD2. Germline CDR1 reads SGHTA; CDR2 reads FQGNSA. Losses at the gene ends were 1 base for V and 11 bases for J; bases not matched to a gene: 8. The length of the CDR3 is 15 residues. The DNA for the CDR3 is TGTGCCAGCAGCTTAGGGCTAGCGGGGGTAGTTAAGCAGTTCTTC. Translation: CASSLGLAGVVKQFF.

This CDR3 reads CAWSGPGREETQYF. The CDR3 nucleotides are TGTGCCTGGAGTGGACCGGGGAGGGAAGAGACCCAGTACTTC. The chain carries TRBV30 and TRBJ2-5, with TRBD2 matching 7 bases. Germline values: CDR1 GTSNPN, CDR2 SVGIG (reference sequence). This CDR3 has 14 residues. V gave up 1 base and J gave up 3 bases; unmatched junction bases: 5.

The count of this clone is one. CDR3 bases: TGTGCCAGCAGCTTTATAGTGGGGGGGGTAGCCGGATACACAGATACGCAGTATTTT. It translates to CASSFIVGGVAGYTDTQYF. The chain recombines TRBV13 with TRBJ2-3; the match to TRBD2 covers 7 bases. The CDR3 is 19 residues long. V lost 3 bases to trimming and J lost 2 bases; unmatched junction nucleotides: 17. In germline, CDR1 is PRHDT, CDR2 FYEKMQ (reference sequence).

This chain joins TRBV7-9 and TRBJ2-7; 9 nucleotides agree with TRBD1. The J segment lost 1 base and the V segment lost 4 bases, leaving 14 bases of the junction unmatched. The V gene's germline CDR1 is SEHNR and CDR2 FQNEAQ (reference sequence). The CDR3 loop spans 18 amino acids. CDR3 region: CASSSFPGQGRGSYEQYF. CDR3 sequence (DNA): TGTGCCAGCAGCTCCTTCCCGGGACAGGGCCGGGGATCCTACGAGCAGTACTTC.